This is a list of T cell receptor beta chains from one sample in a study of blood T cell repertoires in COVID-19. Data came from immunoSEQ multiplex PCR; TCRdb stores just in-frame clones and leaves some out. The table has roughly 200,000 clones, roughly nine tenths seen once. Sequenced input: PBMCs or T cells enriched from blood (not recorded which). The source is a woman aged 40-49 years in a cohort exposed to, infected with or recovered from COVID-19 (not recorded which). CDR3s include the opening cysteine and the closing phenylalanine or tryptophan. Each record gives: clone size, J gene, D gene, CDR3 length, V gene, CDR3 protein, CDR3 DNA. D genes are given only for firm matches. The size of a clone is reported for some rows only, either as once, few or many, or as a class for expanded clones.

. TRBJ2-3 TRBD2 15 TRBV13 CASSPTSGRADTQYF TGTGCCAGCAGCCCCACTAGCGGGAGGGCAGATACGCAGTATTTT
. TRBJ2-3 TRBD2 18 TRBV7-9 CASSTKGASGASTDTQYF TGTGCCAGCAGCACTAAAGGGGCTAGCGGGGCGAGCACAGATACGCAGTATTTT
. TRBJ1-5 . 14 TRBV27 CASRPPGGNQPQHF TGTGCCAGCAGGCCCCCGGGCGGGAATCAGCCCCAGCATTTT
. TRBJ1-2 . 15 TRBV12-5 CASGFRGETNYGYTF TGTGCTAGTGGTTTCAGGGGCGAAACGAACTATGGCTACACCTTC
. TRBJ1-1 . 12 TRBV5-1 CASNGGTTEAFF TGCGCCAGCAATGGGGGGACCACTGAAGCTTTCTTT
. TRBJ1-6 . 14 TRBV7-9 CASLVGSENSPLHF TGTGCCAGCCTTGTAGGCAGCGAAAATTCACCCCTCCACTTT
. TRBJ1-4 TRBD1 19 TRBV2 CASSASISLRDRVTEKLFF TGTGCCAGCAGCGCCTCCATTAGCCTAAGGGACAGGGTAACCGAAAAACTGTTTTTT
few TRBJ1-4 TRBD1 16 TRBV11-2 CASSLVVADRGEKLFF TGTGCCAGCAGCTTGGTGGTTGCGGACAGGGGTGAAAAACTGTTTTTT
. TRBJ1-4 . 13 TRBV4-1 CASSQDRGEKLFF TGCGCCAGCAGCCAAGATAGGGGCGAAAAACTGTTTTTT
. TRBJ1-5 . 12 TRBV21-1 CASPRGNQPQHF TGTGCCAGCCCCCGGGGGAATCAGCCCCAGCATTTT
. TRBJ2-1 . 19 TRBV6-2/TRBV6-3 CASSYSSASRRRGLNEQFF TGTGCCAGCAGTTACTCGTCCGCTAGCAGGAGGAGGGGTTTAAATGAGCAGTTCTTC
. TRBJ1-6 . 18 TRBV4-2 CASSQARAESSYNSPLHF TGTGCCAGCAGCCAAGCCAGGGCGGAGAGCTCCTATAATTCACCCCTCCACTTT
. TRBJ1-5 . 14 TRBV5-1 CASSLDGVNQPQHF TGCGCCAGCAGCTTGGACGGGGTCAATCAGCCCCAGCATTTT
. TRBJ1-1 TRBD1 15 TRBV7-9 CASFLGGTAGPEAFF TGTGCCAGCTTCCTAGGGGGCACGGCCGGTCCTGAAGCTTTCTTT
. TRBJ2-5 . 13 TRBV9 CASSASLQETQYF TGTGCCAGCAGCGCGAGCCTGCAAGAGACCCAGTACTTC
. TRBJ1-2 . 12 TRBV7-9 CASSPGANGYTF TGTGCCAGCAGCCCAGGGGCTAATGGCTACACCTTC
few TRBJ1-1 . 10 TRBV7-2 CAERAVEAFF TGTGCCGAGAGGGCAGTAGAAGCTTTCTTT
. TRBJ1-1 . 13 TRBV24-1 CATSGGQSAGAFF TGTGCCACCAGTGGAGGTCAGTCGGCCGGGGCTTTCTTT
. TRBJ1-6 . 12 TRBV5-6 CASSLPVSPLHF TGTGCCAGCAGCCTGCCGGTTTCACCCCTCCACTTT
. TRBJ2-3 TRBD2 15 TRBV7-9 CASSHASGPGDTQYF TGTGCCAGCAGCCATGCTAGCGGTCCAGGGGATACGCAGTATTTT
. TRBJ2-3 . 16 TRBV15 CATSTRVGAGTDTQYF TGTGCCACCAGCACCCGGGTAGGGGCAGGGACAGATACGCAGTATTTT